The rows below give T cell receptor beta chains drawn from one sample of a study of cytomegalovirus exposure and HLA in healthy donors. Profiling relied on immunoSEQ multiplex PCR, and the TCRdb table lists in-frame clones only, not all of them. The table has over 100,000 clones, about 82% seen once; the top ten hold approximately 5%. Sequenced input: PBMCs. These receptors were collected from a man between 25 and 39 years old in good health and CMV-seronegative. CDR3s include the opening cysteine and the closing phenylalanine or tryptophan. The D gene is left open where the match is weak. A clone size is listed for some rows: how often the clone was seen (once, few, many), or a class if it is expanded.

D: -; V: TRBV4-2; J: TRBJ1-1; size: -; DNA: TGTGCCAGCAGCACCGTGGGGCAGAACACTGAAGCTTTCTTT; CDR3: CASSTVGQNTEAFF
D: TRBD1; V: TRBV6-5; J: TRBJ1-2; size: once; DNA: TGTGCCAGCAGAAGAGGGACAGACTATGGCTACACCTTC; CDR3: CASRRGTDYGYTF
D: TRBD2; V: TRBV5-4; J: TRBJ2-7; size: -; DNA: TGTGCCAGCAGCTCCAGCGGGAGGCTATCCTACGAGCAGTACTTC; CDR3: CASSSSGRLSYEQYF
D: -; V: TRBV6-5; J: TRBJ1-1; size: -; DNA: TGTGCCAGCAGTTACACCACCGCAGGTGGAACTGAAGCTTTCTTT; CDR3: CASSYTTAGGTEAFF
D: TRBD1; V: TRBV4-2; J: TRBJ2-7; size: -; DNA: TGTGCCAGCCGCCTTACCGGGACAGGGGGTTCCTACGAGCAGTACTTC; CDR3: CASRLTGTGGSYEQYF
D: TRBD2; V: TRBV7-2; J: TRBJ2-7; size: few; DNA: TGTGCCAGCAGCTTAGGCGGGGGGGGAACCGAGCAGTACTTC; CDR3: CASSLGGGGTEQYF
D: TRBD2; V: TRBV10-1; J: TRBJ2-1; size: -; DNA: TGCGCCATCAACCATAAATTTAGCGGGATTGTCGATGAGCAGTTCTTC; CDR3: CAINHKFSGIVDEQFF
D: TRBD2; V: TRBV27; J: TRBJ2-2; size: -; DNA: TGTGCCAGCAAACTGGGGGGGGGCACCGGGGAGCTGTTTTTT; CDR3: CASKLGGGTGELFF
D: -; V: TRBV30; J: TRBJ1-4; size: -; DNA: TGTGCCTGGAGGGCAGGGTATTTGGAGGAAAAACTGTTTTTT; CDR3: CAWRAGYLEEKLFF
D: TRBD2; V: TRBV7-2; J: TRBJ2-1; size: -; DNA: TGTGCCAGCAGCCCAACTAGCGGGAGTTACAATGAGCAGTTCTTC; CDR3: CASSPTSGSYNEQFF
D: -; V: TRBV5-4; J: TRBJ2-7; size: -; DNA: TGTGCCAGCAGCTTGATGTATAACGGGGACTCCTACGAGCAGTACTTC; CDR3: CASSLMYNGDSYEQYF
D: -; V: TRBV5-1; J: TRBJ1-3; size: -; DNA: TGCGCCAGCAGCTTGGCCGGGTATGGAAACACCATATATTTT; CDR3: CASSLAGYGNTIYF
D: -; V: TRBV6-5; J: TRBJ2-3; size: once; DNA: TGTGCCAGCAGTAGACAGTCCCAATTGGATACGCAGTATTTT; CDR3: CASSRQSQLDTQYF
D: TRBD2; V: TRBV6-1; J: TRBJ2-7; size: -; DNA: TGTGCCAGCAGTGAAGTGTCAGCGGGGAACTACGAGCAGTACTTC; CDR3: CASSEVSAGNYEQYF
D: TRBD2; V: TRBV5-6; J: TRBJ2-1; size: -; DNA: TGTGCCAGCAGCCCGGGACTAGCGGGAATTGTGCAGTTCTTC; CDR3: CASSPGLAGIVQFF
D: TRBD2; V: TRBV11-2; J: TRBJ2-4; size: -; DNA: TGTGCCAGCAGCTCCCTAAGGACTAGGCCAAAAAACATTCAGTACTTC; CDR3: CASSSLRTRPKNIQYF
D: TRBD1; V: TRBV28; J: TRBJ2-7; size: -; DNA: TGTGCCAGCAGTAAACAGGGGGTAGGGGAGCAGTACTTC; CDR3: CASSKQGVGEQYF
D: TRBD2; V: TRBV19; J: TRBJ2-1; size: few; DNA: TGTGCCAGTAGTATATTGCGCGGCGGGAGGGAGGACAATGAGCAGTTCTTC; CDR3: CASSILRGGREDNEQFF
D: TRBD1; V: TRBV28; J: TRBJ1-2; size: once; DNA: TGTGCCAGCAGGCGAACAGGGGTTTATGGCTACACCTTC; CDR3: CASRRTGVYGYTF
D: -; V: TRBV2; J: TRBJ2-7; size: -; DNA: TGTGCCAGCAGTGGCCGGGAAGTGGTGTACGAGCAGTACTTC; CDR3: CASSGREVVYEQYF
D: -; V: TRBV13; J: TRBJ1-1; size: few; DNA: TGTGCCAGCAGCTCCCAGGGTGGTGGAACTGAAGCTTTCTTT; CDR3: CASSSQGGGTEAFF
D: -; V: TRBV7-3; J: TRBJ1-1; size: -; DNA: TGTGCCAGCAGCCAAGAACGGGGAAACACTGAAGCTTTCTTT; CDR3: CASSQERGNTEAFF
D: -; V: TRBV4-3; J: TRBJ2-3; size: -; DNA: TGCGCCAGCAGCCAATTATTTACAGGGTACGCAGATACGCAGTATTTT; CDR3: CASSQLFTGYADTQYF
D: -; V: TRBV7-9; J: TRBJ1-4; size: -; DNA: TGTGCCAGCAGCTCTGTGAATGAAAAACTGTTTTTT; CDR3: CASSSVNEKLFF
D: TRBD2; V: TRBV28; J: TRBJ2-2; size: few; DNA: TGTGCCAGCAGTTTTTTGGGACTAGCGGGAGGAGGGGGGGAGCTGTTTTTT; CDR3: CASSFLGLAGGGGELFF
D: -; V: TRBV5-6; J: TRBJ2-7; size: many; DNA: TGTGCCAGCAGCGGAATGGACAGACACGAGCAGTACTTC; CDR3: CASSGMDRHEQYF
D: -; V: TRBV30; J: TRBJ2-6; size: -; DNA: TGTGCCTGGAGTTCCCTAACCTCTGGGGCCAACGTCCTGACTTTC; CDR3: CAWSSLTSGANVLTF
D: -; V: TRBV11-2; J: TRBJ2-7; size: -; DNA: TGTGCCAGCAGCTCAGGACAGACTTACGAGCAGTACTTC; CDR3: CASSSGQTYEQYF
D: -; V: TRBV6-1; J: TRBJ1-1; size: -; DNA: TGTGCCAGCAGTGAACCGCCAACCCCGGGCACTGAAGCTTTCTTT; CDR3: CASSEPPTPGTEAFF
D: TRBD2; V: TRBV15; J: TRBJ2-7; size: -; DNA: TGTGCCACCAGCAGAGATAGGGACTACAGCGAGCAGTACTTC; CDR3: CATSRDRDYSEQYF
D: -; V: TRBV6-5; J: TRBJ2-6; size: -; DNA: TGTGCCAGCAGTTACTTCGGGAAGGGGGCCAACGTCCTGACTTTC; CDR3: CASSYFGKGANVLTF
D: -; V: TRBV7-9; J: TRBJ2-5; size: -; DNA: TGTGCCATACAATTGGGGGGAAGGGAGACCCAGTACTTC; CDR3: CAIQLGGRETQYF
D: TRBD1; V: TRBV5-1; J: TRBJ1-3; size: -; DNA: TGCGCCAGCAGCCGACAGGGGGCTACTGGAAACACCATATATTTT; CDR3: CASSRQGATGNTIYF
D: TRBD1; V: TRBV7-9; J: TRBJ2-7; size: -; DNA: TGTGCCAGCAGCTCCCGGGACAGGGCAAACGAGCAGTACTTC; CDR3: CASSSRDRANEQYF
D: TRBD1; V: TRBV6-7; J: TRBJ1-6; size: -; DNA: TGTGCCAGCAGTAACAGGGGAAGCACCTATAATTCACCCCTCCACTTT; CDR3: CASSNRGSTYNSPLHF
D: TRBD1; V: TRBV11-2; J: TRBJ2-1; size: -; DNA: TGTGCCAGCAGCCCCACAGGGGTTCGGGAGCAGTTCTTC; CDR3: CASSPTGVREQFF
D: -; V: TRBV2; J: TRBJ1-5; size: -; DNA: TGTGCCAGCAGACCAAATTGGGCTTCTGATCAGCCCCAGCATTTT; CDR3: CASRPNWASDQPQHF
D: TRBD2; V: TRBV4-1; J: TRBJ2-1; size: once; DNA: TGCGCCAGCAGCCAAGATTCGTGGGGACTAGCGGGTAACAATGAGCAGTTCTTC; CDR3: CASSQDSWGLAGNNEQFF
D: -; V: TRBV5-8; J: TRBJ2-2; size: -; DNA: TGTGCCAGCAGCTTGCGGCCAGGGTCGTGGGAGCTGTTTTTT; CDR3: CASSLRPGSWELFF
D: TRBD1; V: TRBV7-9; J: TRBJ1-2; size: -; DNA: TGTGCCAGCAGCGCGTCGACAGGGGAGGCCTATGGCTACACCTTC; CDR3: CASSASTGEAYGYTF
D: TRBD1; V: TRBV25-1; J: TRBJ2-7; size: -; DNA: TGTGCCAGCAGCCGGAACAGGGGACCTTACGAGCAGTACTTC; CDR3: CASSRNRGPYEQYF
D: TRBD1; V: TRBV5-1; J: TRBJ2-7; size: -; DNA: TGCGCCAGCAGCTTGGAGGGACAGGGGGTAGACGAGCAGTACTTC; CDR3: CASSLEGQGVDEQYF
D: TRBD2; V: TRBV6-4; J: TRBJ2-1; size: -; DNA: TGTGCCAGCAGTAACGGGGGGACTAGCGGGGGTGTTACAATGGAGCAGTTCTTC; CDR3: CASSNGGTSGGVTMEQFF
D: TRBD1; V: TRBV2; J: TRBJ1-2; size: -; DNA: TGTGCCAGCGGGGAACAGGGGACTTATGGCTACACCTTC; CDR3: CASGEQGTYGYTF
D: -; V: TRBV5-6; J: TRBJ1-6; size: -; DNA: TGTGCCAGCAGCTTGGGACAGAGTAATTCACCCCTCCACTTT; CDR3: CASSLGQSNSPLHF
D: -; V: TRBV4-3; J: TRBJ2-3; size: -; DNA: TGCGCCAGCAGCCAAGGGGAGTCAGACAACACAGATACGCAGTATTTT; CDR3: CASSQGESDNTDTQYF
D: -; V: TRBV30; J: TRBJ2-7; size: -; DNA: TGTGCCGCTAATACAGGAACCTACGAGCAGTACTTC; CDR3: CAANTGTYEQYF
D: TRBD2; V: TRBV4-1; J: TRBJ2-1; size: -; DNA: TGCGCCAGCAGCCAGTCGACCGGGACTAGCGGGATATCCTCCTACAATGAGCAGTTCTTC; CDR3: CASSQSTGTSGISSYNEQFF
D: -; V: TRBV27; J: TRBJ2-7; size: -; DNA: TGTGCCAGCAGGGGGAGGAGCTCCTACGAGCAGTACTTC; CDR3: CASRGRSSYEQYF
D: TRBD1; V: TRBV5-1; J: TRBJ1-2; size: -; DNA: TGCGCCAGCAGCCAAACCCAGGGGGGTGGCTACACCTTC; CDR3: CASSQTQGGGYTF
D: TRBD2; V: TRBV19; J: TRBJ2-3; size: few; DNA: TGTGCCAGTAGTATAGTCTTTAGCGGGAGTAGGGGAGATACGCAGTATTTT; CDR3: CASSIVFSGSRGDTQYF
D: -; V: TRBV9; J: TRBJ2-3; size: -; DNA: TGTGCCAGCAGCCGCCAGAGCACAGATACGCAGTATTTT; CDR3: CASSRQSTDTQYF
D: -; V: TRBV15; J: TRBJ2-5; size: -; DNA: TGTGCCACCAGCAGGAGTATTAGCGACCCGCAAGAGACCCAGTACTTC; CDR3: CATSRSISDPQETQYF
D: -; V: TRBV7-2; J: TRBJ1-5; size: -; DNA: TGTGCCAGCAGCTTAAATATAGATCAGCCCCAGCATTTT; CDR3: CASSLNIDQPQHF
D: -; V: TRBV5-4; J: TRBJ1-1; size: few; DNA: TGTGCCAGCAGCCCCGCCCCCACTGGGGAGGTGGGGTCTTTCTTT; CDR3: CASSPAPTGEVGSFF